This passage covers 14 T cell receptor beta chains from one sample sequenced in a study of T cell repertoires in cytomegalovirus infection. These receptors have no known antigen. TCRdb used MiXCR to reprocess the reads, holding one entry per CDR3 protein. Here the sample spans hundreds of thousands of distinct CDR3 sequences, more than 30% being singletons. The material was cultured PBMCs, obtained from culture after CMV antigen stimulation. Source of these receptors: a human donor in good health (CMV status not recorded). Some clones in this sample may be carry-over from other donors' samples.

The chain combines TRBV27 with TRBJ1-1; maybe TRBD1 (6 bases). Germline-derived CDR1 and CDR2 are MNHEY and SMNVEV (reference sequence). The CDR3 is 13 residues long. Trimming pared 6 bases from V and 6 bases from J, leaving 14 bases between. DNA of the CDR3: TGTGCCAGCAGCCCCCGGGAGGGGGCTGAAGCTTTCTTT. This sequence encodes CASSPREGAEAFF.

This clonotype has a count of ten or more. The gene calls are TRBV7-2 and TRBJ2-7; 9 bases match TRBD2. Per germline, CDR1 SGHTA and CDR2 FQGNSA. V lost 2 bases, J lost 1 base, and 15 bases stayed unmatched. This CDR3 comprises 19 residues. The CDR3 loop is CASSLMGLATQTGSYEQYF. The CDR3 DNA reads TGTGCCAGCAGCTTAATGGGACTAGCAACTCAAACGGGATCCTACGAGCAGTACTTC.

This clonotype was found a few times. The chain employs TRBV30 and TRBJ2-3, with 10 bases identical to TRBD2. From germline, CDR1 is GTSNPN and CDR2 SVGIG (reference sequence). CDR3 size: 18 residues. After removal of 0 bases from V and 8 bases from J, the junction contained 17 bases not matched to a gene. This CDR3 is CAWSVRSSGSSGWVTQYF. Written as DNA, the CDR3 is TGTGCCTGGAGTGTAAGGTCTAGCGGGAGCTCCGGTTGGGTTACGCAGTATTTT.

The table lists this clonotype with many counts. V usage is TRBV12-3 or TRBV12-4 and J usage is TRBJ2-1, with D perhaps matching TRBD1 (6 bases). The CDR3 covers 13 residues. The V end was cut by 4 bases, the J end by 4 bases, with 8 bases between. The CDR3 here is CASSSDSYNEQFF. The CDR3 DNA sequence: TGTGCCAGCAGTTCGGACAGTTACAATGAGCAGTTCTTC.

V gene TRBV12-3 or TRBV12-4 combines with J gene TRBJ1-3; no firm D call. Trimming stripped 8 bases from V and 5 bases from J, with 7 bases between. This CDR3 has 11 residues. CDR3 sequence: CASEGRNTIYF. CDR3 sequence (DNA): TGTGCCAGCGAAGGCAGAAACACCATATATTTT.

This clonotype was detected a few times. The chain carries TRBV7-8 and TRBJ2-1; the D call may be TRBD1 or TRBD2 (5 bases each). Looked up from germline, CDR1 is SGHVS and CDR2 is FQNEAQ. The CDR3 has 16 residues. The ends were cut back, 5 bases at V and 4 bases at J, with 18 bases in the middle. The CDR3 spells CASSHDRDPWYNEQFF. CDR3 coding DNA: TGTGCCAGCAGCCATGACCGGGACCCCTGGTACAATGAGCAGTTCTTC.

The chain is built from TRBV19 and TRBJ2-2; possibly TRBD2 for D (5 bases). The germline gives CDR1 LNHDA, CDR2 SQIVND (reference sequence). V dropped 4 bases and J dropped 8 bases, with 20 bases sitting between them. The CDR3 sequence is 16 residues long. In DNA form, the CDR3 reads TGTGCCAGTAGTAAACTAGTCTTGGGCCCACCGGGGGAGCTGTTTTTT. Protein: CASSKLVLGPPGELFF. Looking up the rest from reference TRBV19 and TRBJ2-2 gives the full variable domain: DGGITQSPKYLFRKEGQNVTLSCEQNLNHDAMYWYRQDPGQGLRLIYYSQIVNDFQKGDIAEGYSVSREKKESFPLTVTSAQKNPTAFYLCASSKLVLGPPGELFFGEGSRLTVL.

This chain links TRBV6-2 or TRBV6-3 with TRBJ2-7; unclear D gene. V gave up 2 bases and J gave up 7 bases, with 9 bases separating them. The CDR3 has 12 amino acids. Germline loops: CDR1 MNHEY, CDR2 SVGEGT. The CDR3 region is CASSYPTREQYV. The CDR3 DNA sequence: TGTGCCAGCAGTTACCCCACCCGTGAGCAGTACGTC.

The chain links TRBV6-2 or TRBV6-3 to TRBJ2-5, with 7 bases fitting TRBD1. The CDR3 has 13 residues. J was trimmed by 5 bases and V by 7 bases; bases with no gene match: 7. Germline CDR1 reads MNHEY; CDR2 reads SVGEGT. The CDR3 here is CASNRDSGETQYF. In nucleotides, the CDR3 is TGTGCCAGCAACCGGGACAGTGGGGAGACCCAGTACTTC.

The V gene is TRBV7-2, the J gene TRBJ2-1, with D unclear. CDR1 and CDR2 (germline): SGHTA, FQGNSA. Trimming removed 8 bases at V and 5 bases at J, with 13 bases between. This CDR3 is built from 13 residues. This CDR3 is CASVRTDDNEQFF. Written as DNA, the CDR3 is TGTGCCAGCGTACGAACCGACGACAATGAGCAGTTCTTC. Based on the CDR3 plus reference TRBV7-2 and TRBJ2-1, the full variable domain is GAGVSQSPSNKVTEKGKDVELRCDPISGHTALYWYRQSLGQGLEFLIYFQGNSAPDKSGLPSDRFSAERTGGSVSTLTIQRTQQEDSAVYLCASVRTDDNEQFFGPGTRLTVL.

The V call is TRBV12-3 or TRBV12-4, the J call TRBJ2-5; 11 bases fit TRBD2. The J segment lost 0 bases and the V segment lost 5 bases, leaving 5 bases of the junction unmatched. The CDR3 runs 16 residues. CDR3 residues: CASSPGTSGNQETQYF. CDR3 nucleotide sequence: TGTGCCAGCAGTCCCGGGACTAGCGGCAACCAAGAGACCCAGTACTTC.

CDR3 nucleotides: TGTGCCAGCACCACTCCCGACAGGGCTAGGTCTGGAAACACCATATATTTT. This encodes CASTTPDRARSGNTIYF. This chain connects TRBV28 to TRBJ1-3, with TRBD1 identical over 7 bases. CDR1 and CDR2 from the germline V gene are MDHEN and SYDVKM. The J segment lost 1 base and the V segment lost 7 bases, leaving 13 bases of the junction unmatched. The CDR3 has 17 residues.

This rearrangement joins TRBV4-1 to TRBJ1-1, with TRBD1 matching 7 bases. Trimming cost V 7 bases and J 11 bases; bases outside gene matches: 7. The CDR3 has 11 amino acids. Germline V gene lookup returns CDR1 MGHRA and CDR2 YSYEKL. The CDR3: CASTSTGRAFF. In DNA, the CDR3 is TGCGCCAGCACCTCGACAGGGCGGGCTTTCTTT.

This clonotype was recorded at least ten times. The CDR3 coding sequence is TGTGCCAGCAGCTTAGATACTAGCGGGAGTCCAGATACGCAGTATTTT. Amino acid sequence: CASSLDTSGSPDTQYF. This chain uses TRBV7-6 with TRBJ2-3; 11 bases align to TRBD2. The CDR3 has 16 amino acids. V trimming: 1 base; J trimming: 4 bases; junction bases outside the gene matches: 4. CDR1 is SGHVS and CDR2 is FNYEAQ in the germline V gene.